Reported below is one T cell receptor beta chain. What it recognizes is unknown. Assay: immunoSEQ multiplex PCR; the TCRdb copy retains only in-frame clones and omits some. The repertoire has about 77,000 clones, around 90% of them found once; the top ten carry 4% to 5%. These data belong to a study of OX40 agonist ivuxolimab in advanced cancers. Overall study: Eligibility rules accepted prior anti-PD-1, anti-PD-L1 or anti-CTLA-4 therapy, and under 45% had some. Study results and limitations: Patients who responded partially at 0.1-3.0 mg/kg showed clonal expansion ranking among the lowest.

This CDR3 is 13 amino acids long. CDR1 and CDR2 (germline): SNHLY, FYNNEI. The V end was cut by 3 bases, the J end by 3 bases, with 9 bases between. This sequence was found in an adult with an advanced solid tumor such as melanoma, head and neck, liver or kidney cancer. This specimen consisted of CD4+ or CD8+ T cells sorted from blood, obtained in a trial of the OX40 agonist ivuxolimab. The chain is built from TRBV2 and TRBJ2-7; D not resolved. CDR3: CASSDRRNYEQYF. In DNA, the CDR3 is TGTGCCAGCAGTGATCGCAGAAACTACGAGCAGTACTTC. Filled out from reference TRBV2 and TRBJ2-7, the complete variable domain reads EPEVTQTPSHQVTQMGQEVILRCVPISNHLYFYWYRQILGQKVEFLVSFYNNEISEKSEIFDDQFSVERPDGSNFTLKIRSTKLEDSAMYFCASSDRRNYEQYFGPGTRLTVT.